These 28 T cell receptor beta chains share one sample of origin, sequenced in a study. A single record per CDR3 protein comes from TCRdb applying MiXCR to the RT-PCR reads. The sample consists of about 680,000 distinct CDR3 sequences, 12% to 15% of them appearing once. Sequenced input: memory CD4+ T cells from blood. Receptor source: a female donor in good health, serving as a healthy control.

The chain carries TRBV7-9 and TRBJ1-1; 7 bases map to TRBD1. CDR3 length: 13 amino acids. The trim removed 4 bases at V and 11 bases at J, leaving 10 bases unmatched. CDR1 is SEHNR and CDR2 is FQNEAQ in the germline V gene (reference sequence). The CDR3 DNA reads as TGTGCCAGCAGCTCCGACAGGGCGGGTTACGCTTTCTTT. It specifies CASSSDRAGYAFF.

The chain joins TRBV19 to TRBJ2-7; D ambiguous. V shed 4 bases and J shed 2 bases, with 6 bases lying between them. The CDR3 extends over 12 amino acids. Germline V gene data show CDR1 as LNHDA and CDR2 as SQIVND (reference sequence). CDR3 sequence: CASSTTAYEQYF. CDR3 bases: TGTGCCAGTAGTACTACAGCCTACGAGCAGTACTTC.

The chain uses TRBV7-3 and TRBJ2-1; 8 nucleotides align to TRBD2. Germline values: CDR1 SGHTA, CDR2 FQGTGA. J gave up 4 bases and V 5 bases, and 7 bases lay outside the gene matches. CDR3 length: 15 amino acids. This CDR3 is CASSPGLAQYNEQFF. CDR3 nucleotide sequence: TGTGCCAGCAGCCCTGGACTAGCACAATACAATGAGCAGTTCTTC.

In this sample, this clonotype turned up many times. The CDR3 loop reads CASSVQGKYQPQHF. The CDR3 DNA reads as TGTGCCAGCAGCGTACAGGGGAAGTATCAGCCCCAGCATTTT. V usage is TRBV5-5 and J usage is TRBJ1-5; 7 nucleotides agree with TRBD1. The V segment lost 4 bases and the J segment 5 bases; nucleotides outside the gene matches: 6. This CDR3 is 14 amino acids long. In germline, CDR1 is SGHKS, CDR2 YYEKEE (reference sequence).

This clonotype was recorded a few times. The chain couples TRBV12-3 or TRBV12-4 to TRBJ1-1, with D possibly being TRBD1 (5 bases). The CDR3 extends over 13 amino acids. V lost 4 bases and J lost 11, with 17 bases in between. Here the CDR3 reads CASSSRGGMGAFF. The CDR3 DNA follows: TGTGCCAGCAGTTCTCGGGGGGGGATGGGCGCTTTCTTT.

This clonotype came up a few times. The V call is TRBV18, the J call TRBJ1-3, with 9 nucleotides matching TRBD1. Germline V CDR1 and CDR2: KGHSH, LQKENI. The V and J ends lost 2 bases and 0 bases, in that order; junction bases with no gene match: 8. The CDR3 spans 18 residues. The CDR3 loop is CASSPARTGALSGNTIYF. The CDR3 coding sequence is TGTGCCAGCTCACCAGCCCGGACAGGGGCACTCTCTGGAAACACCATATATTTT.

V usage is TRBV18 and J usage is TRBJ1-4; D is perhaps TRBD1 (6 bases). V was trimmed by 1 base and J by 6 bases, leaving 6 bases between them. The CDR3 is 13 residues long. Germline values: CDR1 KGHSH, CDR2 LQKENI. CDR3 nucleotides: TGTGCCAGCTCACCACAGGGGGATGAAAAACTGTTTTTT. Translating it yields CASSPQGDEKLFF.

The table lists this clonotype with many counts. The chain is built from TRBV29-1 and TRBJ1-2; D may be TRBD1 (5 bases). The CDR3 loop spans 12 amino acids. Trimming pared 6 bases from V and 4 bases from J, leaving 12 bases between. Germline loops: CDR1 SQVTM, CDR2 ANQGSEA. The CDR3 is CSVARGVYGYTF. The CDR3 DNA is TGCAGCGTCGCCCGGGGGGTCTATGGCTACACCTTC.

A few counts support this clonotype. The J gene is TRBJ2-3, the V gene TRBV28; TRBD1 or TRBD2 may be the D gene (5 bases each). The V and J ends lost 7 bases and 3 bases respectively, with 14 bases between them. This CDR3 is built from 14 residues. Germline V gives CDR1 MDHEN, CDR2 SYDVKM. The CDR3 coding sequence is TGTGCCAGCAACCCGGGGCTAGCAACAGATACGCAGTATTTT. It translates to CASNPGLATDTQYF.

This sequence joins TRBV18 and TRBJ2-3; D is tentatively TRBD1 or TRBD2 (5 bases each). The germline V gene encodes CDR1 KGHSH and CDR2 LQKENI. CDR3 size: 15 residues. Trimming took 5 bases from V and 4 from J, leaving 16 bases between them. The CDR3 DNA follows: TGTGCCAGCTCAACGGAGGCAGGCAGGGCAGATACGCAGTATTTT. Its translation is CASSTEAGRADTQYF.

This clonotype has only a few counts. The chain has TRBV10-1 and TRBJ1-4; no firm D call. Germline assignment: CDR1 WNHNN and CDR2 SYGVQD (reference sequence). The CDR3 consists of 13 residues. V was pared by 0 bases and J by 13 bases, with 12 bases between. CDR3 DNA sequence: TGCGCCAGCAGTGAGTCTCTAGTCGGGAGACTGTTTTTT. It codes for CASSESLVGRLFF.

This clonotype was found a few times. The J gene is TRBJ2-1, the V gene TRBV6-6; TRBD2 matches at 13 bases. Germline V gene data show CDR1 as MNHNY and CDR2 as SVGAGI (reference sequence). The CDR3 sequence is 16 residues long. Trimming took 7 bases from V and 7 from J; bases not matched to a gene: 10. CDR3 sequence reads: CASNLGLAGVGNEQFF. In DNA form, the CDR3 reads TGTGCCAGCAACCTAGGACTAGCGGGAGTGGGTAATGAGCAGTTCTTC.

This clonotype has just a few counts. The gene calls are TRBV6-5 and TRBJ2-5; TRBD1 matches at 10 bases. CDR1 and CDR2 from the germline V gene are MNHEY and SVGAGI. The CDR3 covers 16 residues. Trimming took 5 bases from V and 5 from J; bases not matched to a gene: 11. The CDR3 nucleotides read TGTGCCAGCAGTCGCTCTCCGACAGGGGGCATGGAGACCCAGTACTTC. Translation: CASSRSPTGGMETQYF.

This clonotype was observed many times. V gene TRBV10-3 combines with J gene TRBJ2-2, with 7 bases lining up with TRBD2. The V segment lost 6 bases and the J segment 2 bases; nucleotides outside the gene matches: 6. CDR3 size: 15 residues. The V gene's germline CDR1 is ENHRY and CDR2 SYGVKD. DNA for the CDR3: TGTGCCATCAGACCGGGACTACCAAACACCGGGGAGCTGTTTTTT. It translates to CAIRPGLPNTGELFF.

The chain uses TRBV29-1 and TRBJ1-2, with D uncertain. The ends were cut back, 0 bases at V and 1 base at J, with 12 bases in the middle. Looked up from germline, CDR1 is SQVTM and CDR2 is ANQGSEA. This CDR3 has 15 amino acids. DNA of the CDR3: TGCAGCGTTGAAGATCGAAGCGCGGATAACTATGGCTACACCTTC. Protein product: CSVEDRSADNYGYTF.

This clonotype was seen a handful of times. This chain links TRBV20-1 with TRBJ2-1; TRBD2 matches 8 bases. The CDR3 is 16 amino acids. Germline loops: CDR1 DFQATT, CDR2 SNEGSKA (reference sequence). V trimming: 1 base; J trimming: 0 bases; junction bases outside the gene matches: 5. The CDR3 region has the DNA TGCAGTGCTAGAGCGAGCGGGGGAGCCTCCTACAATGAGCAGTTCTTC. Protein: CSARASGGASYNEQFF.

With respect to this clonotype: The junction and the germline gene differ at one end; a read error may be behind it. V and J are TRBV28 and TRBJ2-6; D remains unclear. This CDR3 spans 12 amino acids. Germline CDR1 is MDHEN and CDR2 is SYDVKM. The CDR3 bases are TGTGCCAGCAGTTTAATGTTGAACACTGAAGCTTTC. Translation gives CASSLMLNTEAF.

Only a few counts were recorded for this clonotype. This sequence joins TRBV27 and TRBJ2-3; D unclear. Germline values: CDR1 MNHEY, CDR2 SMNVEV (reference sequence). The CDR3 runs 13 residues. The ends were cut back, 8 bases at V and 1 base at J, with 10 bases in the middle. CDR3 nucleotides: TGTGCCAGCGAAGGGCGCGGCACAGATACGCAGTATTTT. Translation gives CASEGRGTDTQYF.

The chain uses TRBV13 and TRBJ2-7; the match to TRBD2 covers 8 bases. The trim removed 7 bases at V and 7 bases at J, leaving 18 bases unmatched. From germline, CDR1 is PRHDT and CDR2 FYEKMQ (reference sequence). This CDR3 region has 16 residues. As DNA, the CDR3 is TGTGCCAGCACCCTGAGTGCGGGAAACTTAGCGGGAGAGCAGTACTTC. Translated, it gives CASTLSAGNLAGEQYF. Full variable domain (remainder filled in from reference TRBV13 and TRBJ2-7): AAGVIQSPRHLIKEKRETATLKCYPIPRHDTVYWYQQGPGQDPQFLISFYEKMQSDKGSIPDRFSAQQFSDYHSELNMSSLELGDSALYFCASTLSAGNLAGEQYFGPGTRLTVT.

The V call is TRBV28, the J call TRBJ2-5, with D possibly matching TRBD1 (6 bases). Trimming removed 5 bases from V and 7 bases from J, with 20 bases in between. The CDR3 loop spans 15 amino acids. Germline CDR1 reads MDHEN; CDR2 reads SYDVKM. The CDR3 nucleotides read TGTGCCAGCAGTCACTCCTCGGACAGCGCAGGGACCCAGTACTTC. Encoded protein: CASSHSSDSAGTQYF.

This clonotype was seen a few times. The chain couples TRBV20-1 to TRBJ1-4; no definite D call. Per germline, CDR1 DFQATT and CDR2 SNEGSKA (reference sequence). V lost 5 bases, J lost 7 bases, and 17 bases lay in between. CDR3 length equals 14 residues. The CDR3 loop reads CSAWAGTEREKLFF. The CDR3 DNA sequence: TGCAGTGCTTGGGCCGGCACAGAGCGTGAAAAACTGTTTTTT.

The sample holds many counts of this clonotype. The chain links TRBV7-2 to TRBJ2-7, with D maybe TRBD2 (5 bases). Trimming pared 0 bases from V and 0 bases from J, leaving 9 bases between. CDR3 size: 15 residues. Germline V lookup: CDR1 SGHTA, CDR2 FQGNSA. In nucleotides, the CDR3 is TGTGCCAGCAGCTTAGCGTCGGGAAGCTCCTACGAGCAGTACTTC. As protein: CASSLASGSSYEQYF.

This clonotype was counted ten times or more. The chain combines TRBV20-1 with TRBJ2-1, with D tentatively TRBD2 (6 bases). CDR3 length: 15 residues. CDR1 DFQATT and CDR2 SNEGSKA come from the germline V gene (reference sequence). The V end was cut by 1 base, the J end by 9 bases, with 19 bases between. CDR3: CSARAIGGVGGEQFF. DNA of the CDR3: TGCAGTGCTAGAGCGATCGGGGGAGTGGGGGGTGAGCAGTTCTTC.

J is TRBJ1-1 and V is TRBV6-5; perhaps TRBD1 as D (6 bases). V was cut by 2 bases and J by 3 bases, with 19 bases left in between. Germline V gives CDR1 MNHEY, CDR2 SVGAGI. This CDR3 region has 17 residues. The CDR3 nucleotides are TGTGCCAGCAGTTACGATTCCGGGGGCGCGGGGCACACTGAAGCTTTCTTT. Its protein is CASSYDSGGAGHTEAFF.

This clonotype was detected many times. The rearrangement links TRBV12-3 or TRBV12-4 to TRBJ2-7; D ambiguous. V lost 6 bases to trimming and J lost 0 bases, with 9 bases between them. The CDR3 runs 13 residues. Here the CDR3 reads CASSFQYSYEQYF. In DNA form, the CDR3 reads TGTGCCAGCAGCTTTCAGTACTCCTACGAGCAGTACTTC.

This clonotype came up many times. The chain employs TRBV5-1 and TRBJ2-1, with TRBD2 identical over 12 bases. Trimming at V came to 7 bases and at J to 8 bases, leaving 7 bases not matched to a gene. There are 14 residues in the CDR3. Germline-derived CDR1 and CDR2 are SGHRS and YFSETQ. The CDR3 is CASSRTSGVDEQFF. As DNA, the CDR3 is TGCGCCAGCTCACGGACTAGCGGGGTAGATGAGCAGTTCTTC. Drawing the rest from reference TRBV5-1 and TRBJ2-1, the complete variable domain is KAGVTQTPRYLIKTRGQQVTLSCSPISGHRSVSWYQQTPGQGLQFLFEYFSETQRNKGNFPGRFSGRQFSNSRSEMNVSTLELGDSALYLCASSRTSGVDEQFFGPGTRLTVL.

V usage is TRBV6-5 and J usage is TRBJ2-3; 7 nucleotides line up with TRBD2. CDR1 and CDR2 (germline): MNHEY, SVGAGI. V lost 7 bases, J lost 2 bases, and 9 bases stayed unmatched. The CDR3 loop spans 15 amino acids. CDR3 nucleotide sequence: TGTGCCAGCACCCCTCCTAGCGGAAACACAGATACGCAGTATTTT. This translates into CASTPPSGNTDTQYF.

The chain couples TRBV28 to TRBJ2-3; 7 bases match TRBD1. The V and J ends lost 5 bases and 5 bases, in that order; junction bases with no gene match: 13. CDR1 and CDR2 (germline): MDHEN, SYDVKM. This CDR3 has 16 residues. CDR3 coding DNA: TGTGCCAGCAGTCGAGATCGACAGGGAGAGAGAGATACGCAGTATTTT. It codes for CASSRDRQGERDTQYF.